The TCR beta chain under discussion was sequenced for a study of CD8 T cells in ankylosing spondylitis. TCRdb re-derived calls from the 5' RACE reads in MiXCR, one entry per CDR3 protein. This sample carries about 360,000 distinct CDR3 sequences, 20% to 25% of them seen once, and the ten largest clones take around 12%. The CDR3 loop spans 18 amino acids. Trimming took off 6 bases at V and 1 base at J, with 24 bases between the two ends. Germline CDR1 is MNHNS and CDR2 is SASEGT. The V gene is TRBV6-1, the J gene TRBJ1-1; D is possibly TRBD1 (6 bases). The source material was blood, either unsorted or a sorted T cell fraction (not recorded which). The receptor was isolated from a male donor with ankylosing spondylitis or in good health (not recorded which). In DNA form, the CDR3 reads TGTGCCAGCAGGACCCCAGGGGATGGTTTGCTTGGGAACACTGAAGCTTTCTTT. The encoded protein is CASRTPGDGLLGNTEAFF.